These 32 T cell receptor beta chains originate from one sample sequenced in a study of shared T cell receptors in the human thymus. Repertoires were generated with immunoSEQ multiplex PCR, while TCRdb's copy carries only in-frame clones and drops some. Of hundreds of thousands of clones in the sample, around 87% were seen once. This sample also belongs to another study, concerning human thymus T cells.

Sequenced material: thymocytes. The receptors were sampled from a boy under two years old with a congenital heart defect.

The J gene is TRBJ2-5, the V gene TRBV30, with TRBD2 matching over 9 bases. V shed 3 bases, J shed 5 bases, and the junction held 16 bases outside the gene matches. The germline gives CDR1 GTSNPN, CDR2 SVGIG (reference sequence). CDR3 length: 17 amino acids. The CDR3 here is CAWRGYGAGGPGETQYF. The CDR3 nucleotides read TGTGCCTGGAGGGGCTATGGGGCGGGAGGGCCGGGGGAGACCCAGTACTTC.

This clone was observed once. CDR3 nucleotides: TGTGCCAGCTCAGAGCAGGGGGTCGGTGATGAAAAACTGTTTTTT. Its translation is CASSEQGVGDEKLFF. V usage is TRBV18 and J usage is TRBJ1-4, with TRBD1 matching 7 bases. After removal of 5 bases from V and 6 bases from J, the junction contained 9 bases not matched to a gene. The CDR3 consists of 15 residues. Germline CDR1 and CDR2: KGHSH and LQKENI.

The chain employs TRBV29-1 and TRBJ2-2; 7 bases line up with TRBD1. Germline CDR1 is SQVTM and CDR2 is ANQGSEA. Trimming cost V 0 bases and J 3 bases; bases outside gene matches: 7. CDR3 size: 16 residues. CDR3 protein: CSVEDPAGGDTGELFF. The CDR3 bases are TGCAGCGTTGAAGATCCCGCAGGGGGAGACACCGGGGAGCTGTTTTTT.

The J gene is TRBJ2-2, the V gene TRBV10-3; D remains unclear. The V and J ends lost 5 bases and 2 bases respectively, with 6 bases between them. The CDR3 has 13 residues. Germline V gene sequence: CDR1 ENHRY, CDR2 SYGVKD. Here the CDR3 reads CAISPRNTGELFF. In DNA, the CDR3 is TGTGCCATCAGTCCTAGAAACACCGGGGAGCTGTTTTTT.

This chain joins TRBV28 and TRBJ1-5, with D possibly being TRBD1 (5 bases). Germline V gene sequence: CDR1 MDHEN, CDR2 SYDVKM. This CDR3 has 13 residues. Trimming shortened V by 3 bases and J by 6 bases, and 9 bases separated the two germline ends. In DNA, the CDR3 is TGTGCCAGCAGTTTGTGGGGGGTTCAGCCCCAGCATTTT. It yields the protein CASSLWGVQPQHF.

The chain recombines TRBV7-8 with TRBJ2-5, with 11 nucleotides matching TRBD2. The CDR3 has 17 residues. The germline V gene encodes CDR1 SGHVS and CDR2 FQNEAQ. V shed 3 bases, J shed 11 bases, and the junction held 17 bases outside the gene matches. CDR3 in amino acids: CASSFIPRLAGRREQYF. For the CDR3, the DNA is TGTGCCAGCAGCTTTATCCCAAGACTAGCGGGACGTCGGGAGCAGTACTTC. Complete variable domain (other parts from reference TRBV7-8 and TRBJ2-5): GAGVSQSPRYKVAKRGQDVALRCDPISGHVSLFWYQQALGQGPEFLTYFQNEAQLDKSGLPSDRFFAERPEGSVSTLKIQRTQQEDSAVYLCASSFIPRLAGRREQYFGPGTRLLVL.

V gene TRBV28 combines with J gene TRBJ1-5, with 7 bases matching TRBD1. Germline V CDR1 and CDR2: MDHEN, SYDVKM. V trimming: 5 bases; J trimming: 4 bases; junction bases outside the gene matches: 8. The CDR3 runs to 15 residues. This chain's CDR3 is CASSPVRGRNQPQHF. CDR3 sequence (DNA): TGTGCCAGCAGTCCGGTCAGGGGGAGGAATCAGCCCCAGCATTTT.

In nucleotides, the CDR3 is TGTGCCAGCAGTAGCGGGAGGGAGGGCTCCTACAATGAGCAGTTCTTC. This translates into CASSSGREGSYNEQFF. The gene calls are TRBV28 and TRBJ2-1; 10 bases fit TRBD2. The CDR3 runs 16 residues. Germline CDR1 is MDHEN and CDR2 is SYDVKM. The J segment lost 0 bases and the V segment lost 5 bases, leaving 4 bases of the junction unmatched.

The genes are TRBV9 and TRBJ2-3; possible D gene TRBD2, 6 bases. Germline V gene sequence: CDR1 SGDLS, CDR2 YYNGEE. Trimming cost V 0 bases and J 0 bases, with 11 bases left between them. The CDR3 runs to 16 residues. This CDR3 reads CASSVDLASSTDTQYF. The CDR3, as DNA: TGTGCCAGCAGCGTAGACCTAGCGTCTAGCACAGATACGCAGTATTTT.

The rearrangement links TRBV6-1 to TRBJ2-2, with a tentative D call TRBD1 (5 bases). This CDR3 region has 18 residues. Germline V gene lookup returns CDR1 MNHNS and CDR2 SASEGT. V was pared by 4 bases and J by 0 bases, with 18 bases between. The CDR3 loop reads CASSGTGSRVPNTGELFF. CDR3 in DNA: TGTGCCAGCAGTGGAACCGGTTCCAGGGTCCCGAACACCGGGGAGCTGTTTTTT.

V gene TRBV5-1 combines with J gene TRBJ1-2; D perhaps matches TRBD1 (6 bases). Germline lookup yields CDR1 SGHRS and CDR2 YFSETQ. V lost 0 bases, J lost 2 bases, and 8 bases lay in between. The CDR3 has 14 amino acids. The CDR3 sequence: CASSLGGQNYGYTF. The CDR3, as DNA: TGCGCCAGCAGCTTGGGAGGACAGAACTATGGCTACACCTTC.

The chain employs TRBV4-3 and TRBJ2-5; TRBD1 matches at 8 bases. V shed 0 bases and J 3 bases; nucleotides not matched to a gene: 6. Germline values: CDR1 LGHNA, CDR2 YSLEER. There are 16 residues in the CDR3. The CDR3: CASSQDWDRHKETQYF. Here the CDR3 DNA reads TGCGCCAGCAGCCAAGATTGGGACAGGCACAAAGAGACCCAGTACTTC.

This sequence joins TRBV18 and TRBJ2-2, with 7 bases fitting TRBD2. J lost 3 bases, V lost 3 bases, and 4 bases had no gene match. From germline, CDR1 is KGHSH and CDR2 LQKENI. The CDR3 is 15 residues long. CDR3 coding DNA: TGTGCCAGCTCACCGACTAGCTCAGACACCGGGGAGCTGTTTTTT. Translated: CASSPTSSDTGELFF.

V gene TRBV30 combines with J gene TRBJ2-2; 7 bases are a match to TRBD2. From germline, CDR1 is GTSNPN and CDR2 SVGIG (reference sequence). The CDR3 has 14 residues. Unmatched junction bases numbered 7, after V lost 4 bases and J lost 5 bases. In nucleotides, the CDR3 is TGTGCCTGGAAATGGGGAGCGGGAACCGGGGAGCTGTTTTTT. Amino acid sequence: CAWKWGAGTGELFF.

This clone turned up a few times. The chain uses TRBV11-2 and TRBJ1-3, with D tentatively TRBD1 (6 bases). The CDR3 is 15 amino acids. Germline V gene data show CDR1 as SGHAT and CDR2 as FQNNGV. V shed 5 bases and J shed 4 bases, with 15 bases lying between them. CDR3 region: CASSPPRGVGNTIYF. For the CDR3, the DNA is TGTGCCAGCAGCCCCCCCAGGGGAGTGGGAAACACCATATATTTT. The full variable domain, completed using reference TRBV11-2 and TRBJ1-3, is EAGVAQSPRYKIIEKRQSVAFWCNPISGHATLYWYQQILGQGPKLLIQFQNNGVVDDSQLPKDRFSAERLKGVDSTLKIQPAKLEDSAVYLCASSPPRGVGNTIYFGEGSWLTVV.

The rearrangement links TRBV7-8 to TRBJ2-1; no clear D. The V gene lost 5 bases and the J gene lost 0 bases, with 14 bases spanning the gap. Germline values: CDR1 SGHVS, CDR2 FQNEAQ. The CDR3 extends over 16 amino acids. CDR3 protein: CASSVGGELSYNEQFF. In DNA form, the CDR3 reads TGTGCCAGCAGCGTAGGCGGAGAGCTCTCCTACAATGAGCAGTTCTTC.

V gene TRBV2 combines with J gene TRBJ1-2; the match to TRBD1 covers 9 bases. V lost 3 bases and J lost 5; bases outside the gene matches: 7. The CDR3 has 15 amino acids. Germline V gene sequence: CDR1 SNHLY, CDR2 FYNNEI. The CDR3 here is CASSDGQGQDYGYTF. CDR3 in DNA: TGTGCCAGCAGTGATGGACAGGGGCAAGATTATGGCTACACCTTC.

The genes are TRBV7-9 and TRBJ1-2; D is possibly TRBD1 (5 bases). V was pared by 6 bases and J by 8 bases, with 16 bases between. Germline CDR1 is SEHNR and CDR2 is FQNEAQ (reference sequence). This CDR3 has 13 amino acids. DNA for the CDR3: TGTGCCAGCAGACAGGAGGGCCGGGGAGGCTACACCTTC. Encoded protein: CASRQEGRGGYTF.

The chain combines TRBV11-2 with TRBJ2-3; the match to TRBD2 covers 12 bases. CDR1 is SGHAT and CDR2 is FQNNGV in the germline V gene. CDR3 size: 18 residues. Germline trimming cut 5 bases from V and 6 bases from J; bases unmatched to any gene: 15. The CDR3 protein is CASSEPSGRAFRSDTQYF. For the CDR3, the DNA is TGTGCCAGCAGCGAACCTAGCGGGAGGGCCTTTCGGTCCGATACGCAGTATTTT.

J is TRBJ2-7 and V is TRBV28; TRBD1 is a possible D gene (6 bases). Germline V CDR1 and CDR2: MDHEN, SYDVKM. Trimming removed 4 bases at V and 2 bases at J, with 15 bases between. The CDR3 spans 15 residues. DNA of the CDR3: TGTGCCAGCAGTTCTTGGACACAGGGACCCTACGAGCAGTACTTC. Translated: CASSSWTQGPYEQYF.

Here the CDR3 reads CASSQDRSNGRRSGELFF. CDR3 DNA sequence: TGCGCCAGCAGCCAAGATCGTAGTAACGGGAGAAGAAGCGGGGAGCTGTTTTTT. The V call is TRBV4-3, the J call TRBJ2-2; maybe TRBD2 (6 bases). The CDR3 has 18 amino acids. Trimming removed 0 bases at V and 7 bases at J, with 21 bases between. The germline V gene encodes CDR1 LGHNA and CDR2 YSLEER.

The chain carries TRBV7-2 and TRBJ2-5; D gene unclear. Trimming removed 5 bases from V and 0 bases from J, with 10 bases in between. The germline V gene encodes CDR1 SGHTA and CDR2 FQGNSA. The CDR3 totals 14 residues. CDR3 bases: TGTGCCAGCAGCGCGACTGCGTACCAAGAGACCCAGTACTTC. This sequence encodes CASSATAYQETQYF.

V gene TRBV21-1 combines with J gene TRBJ2-7; TRBD2 is the table's D call and was not checked against the DNA. TRBV21-1 is a recognized pseudogene. The CDR3 has 16 residues. The CDR3 sequence is CASSKGAATSGPEQYF. CDR3 nucleotide sequence: TGTGCCAGCAGCAAAGGGGCCGCGACTAGCGGACCTGAGCAGTACTTC.

The rearrangement joins TRBV11-2 to TRBJ1-1; no reliable D call. CDR1 and CDR2 (germline): SGHAT, FQNNGV. This CDR3 comprises 14 residues. V lost 2 bases and J lost 1, with 8 bases in between. CDR3 loop: CASSLRRGNTEAFF. The CDR3 nucleotides are TGTGCCAGCAGCTTAAGGCGGGGGAACACTGAAGCTTTCTTT.

The gene calls are TRBV5-6 and TRBJ2-7; 12 bases match TRBD2. CDR3 size: 15 residues. Germline trimming cut 4 bases from V and 2 bases from J; bases unmatched to any gene: 4. Germline CDR1 SGHDT, CDR2 YYEEEE. The CDR3 loop is CASSHRLAGAYEQYF. CDR3 in DNA: TGTGCCAGCAGCCACCGACTAGCGGGAGCCTACGAGCAGTACTTC.

The V call is TRBV19, the J call TRBJ1-5, with TRBD1 matching 7 bases. Germline V gives CDR1 LNHDA, CDR2 SQIVND (reference sequence). The CDR3 sequence is 15 residues long. V dropped 4 bases and J dropped 1; count of bases not matched to a gene: 4. The CDR3 protein is CASSTGTVSNQPQHF. The CDR3 DNA reads TGTGCCAGTAGTACCGGGACAGTAAGCAATCAGCCCCAGCATTTT.

The chain recombines TRBV7-2 with TRBJ1-2, with 9 bases that match TRBD1. Germline CDR1 SGHTA, CDR2 FQGNSA. After removal of 5 bases from V and 2 bases from J, the junction contained 6 bases not matched to a gene. This CDR3 has 15 residues. The CDR3 region is CASSRGDRVNYGYTF. The CDR3 bases are TGTGCCAGCAGCCGAGGGGACAGGGTGAACTATGGCTACACCTTC.

The genes are TRBV14 and TRBJ2-3; 12 bases map to TRBD2. Trimming cost V 6 bases and J 2 bases; bases outside gene matches: 9. Germline lookup yields CDR1 SGHDN and CDR2 FVKESK. The CDR3 covers 17 residues. The CDR3 sequence is CASRPTGLAGNTDTQYF. The CDR3 region has the DNA TGTGCCAGCAGACCAACCGGACTAGCGGGGAACACAGATACGCAGTATTTT.

The rearrangement joins TRBV10-3 to TRBJ2-7; maybe TRBD2 (6 bases). V gave up 0 bases and J gave up 6 bases, with 9 bases separating them. The germline V gene has CDR1 ENHRY and CDR2 SYGVKD. This CDR3 contains 13 residues. Here the CDR3 DNA reads TGTGCCATCAGTGAGTCGCGAGCGGGCGAGCAGTACTTC. It yields the protein CAISESRAGEQYF.

The CDR3: CASSLWGQGDSYEQYF. Here the CDR3 DNA reads TGTGCCAGCAGCTTGTGGGGACAAGGCGACTCCTACGAGCAGTACTTC. The chain links TRBV5-4 to TRBJ2-7; D may be TRBD1 (6 bases). The CDR3 sequence is 16 residues long. Germline V gives CDR1 SGHNT, CDR2 YYREEE (reference sequence). V was trimmed by 1 base and J by 0 bases, leaving 14 bases between them.

The chain is built from TRBV5-1 and TRBJ1-1, with D perhaps matching TRBD1 (5 bases). Deletions cut 0 bases from V and 6 bases from J, with 12 bases between. This CDR3 has 14 amino acids. Per germline, CDR1 SGHRS and CDR2 YFSETQ. Written as DNA, the CDR3 is TGCGCCAGCAGCTTGGCCGGATGGGGGGCTGAAGCTTTCTTT. Protein product: CASSLAGWGAEAFF.

This rearrangement joins TRBV7-9 to TRBJ2-2; 11 nucleotides match TRBD2. CDR3 size: 18 residues. The junction had 11 bases not matched to a gene; V was cut back by 2 bases and J by 6 bases. From germline, CDR1 is SEHNR and CDR2 FQNEAQ (reference sequence). The CDR3 loop reads CASSLSTSGSYESGELFF. In nucleotides, the CDR3 is TGTGCCAGCAGCTTATCAACTAGCGGGAGTTATGAATCCGGGGAGCTGTTTTTT.